This T cell receptor beta chain is from a study of PD-1 blockade in classical Hodgkin lymphoma. Using immunoSEQ multiplex PCR, the repertoire was profiled, and TCRdb retains in-frame clones only, with some absent. The data contain roughly 40,000 clones, 60% to 75% of them singletons. Relapses following autologous stem cell transplantation were seen in all patients, with brentuximab vedotin exposure varying. General study points: At baseline, newly diagnosed patients reportedly showed less TCR diversity than healthy donors.

CDR1 is MRHNA and CDR2 is SNTAGT in the germline V gene. The CDR3 runs 13 residues. Deletions cut 0 bases from V and 13 bases from J, with 10 bases between. This clone was recorded only once. Its antigen is not identified. Source: peripheral blood mononuclear cells (PBMCs), taken at baseline. V usage is TRBV6-4 and J usage is TRBJ1-6; D is unresolved. The TCR comes from a human donor with classical Hodgkin lymphoma. The CDR3 loop reads CASSDSILPPLHF. The CDR3 DNA sequence: TGTGCCAGCAGTGACTCGATTCTACCTCCCCTCCACTTT.